These 20 T cell receptor beta chains came from one sample sequenced in a study of cytomegalovirus exposure and HLA in healthy donors. The PCR employed 60 Vbeta primers together with 13 Jbeta primers. Profiling relied on immunoSEQ multiplex PCR, and the TCRdb table lists in-frame clones only, not all of them. The table has over 85,000 clones, 75% to 90% seen once. The material sequenced was PBMCs. Receptors originate from a man aged 40-50 years in good health and CMV-seronegative.

This chain uses TRBV19 with TRBJ1-1, with unresolved D. CDR1 is LNHDA and CDR2 is SQIVND in the germline V gene (reference sequence). The length of the CDR3 is 14 residues. V was trimmed by 5 bases and J by 0 bases, leaving 10 bases between them. For the CDR3, the DNA is TGTGCCAGTAGTGGGCGGGTGATGAACACTGAAGCTTTCTTT. As protein: CASSGRVMNTEAFF.

V usage is TRBV13 and J usage is TRBJ2-5; 8 bases line up with TRBD1. The J call may be incorrect, as the DNA end agrees better with TRBJ2-7. The CDR3 covers 16 residues. From germline, CDR1 is PRHDT and CDR2 FYEKMQ (reference sequence). The CDR3 nucleotides are TGTGCCAGCAGCCGAGAGCAGGGGGCGGGTTCCTACGAGCAGTACTTC. Residues: CASSREQGAGSYEQYF.

The gene calls are TRBV5-1 and TRBJ2-5; 7 bases match TRBD1. The junction had 8 bases not matched to a gene; V was cut back by 4 bases and J by 5 bases. The CDR3 runs to 14 residues. Germline V CDR1 and CDR2: SGHRS, YFSETQ. This CDR3 is CASSATGIFETQYF. The CDR3 nucleotides read TGCGCCAGCAGCGCGACAGGGATTTTCGAGACCCAGTACTTC.

The rearrangement uses TRBV7-6 and TRBJ2-1, with TRBD2 as a possible D gene (5 bases). CDR1 SGHVS and CDR2 FNYEAQ come from the germline V gene. Trimming took off 1 base at V and 6 bases at J, with 7 bases between the two ends. This CDR3 is built from 13 residues. CDR3 nucleotide sequence: TGTGCCAGCAGCTTAGGGGGAGTCAATGAGCAGTTCTTC. This encodes CASSLGGVNEQFF. The full variable domain, in which reference TRBV7-6 and TRBJ2-1 provide the parts outside the CDR3, is GAGVSQSPRYKVTKRGQDVALRCDPISGHVSLYWYRQALGQGPEFLTYFNYEAQQDKSGLPNDRFSAERPEGSISTLTIQRTEQRDSAMYRCASSLGGVNEQFFGPGTRLTVL.

The chain combines TRBV7-9 with TRBJ2-5; 16 bases line up with TRBD2. CDR3 size: 19 residues. After removal of 4 bases from V and 0 bases from J, the junction contained 8 bases not matched to a gene. Germline CDR1 and CDR2: SEHNR and FQNEAQ (reference sequence). CDR3 protein: CASSSPPGLAGGYQETQYF. The CDR3 coding sequence is TGTGCCAGCAGCTCACCGCCGGGACTAGCGGGGGGGTACCAAGAGACCCAGTACTTC.

In its sample, this clone was seen a few times. The chain couples TRBV6-6 to TRBJ1-1; a weak D match, TRBD1 (6 bases). The CDR3 sequence is 15 residues long. Germline V gives CDR1 MNHNY, CDR2 SVGAGI (reference sequence). CDR3 residues: CAGAPGQGLNTEAFF. DNA for the CDR3: TGTGCGGGGGCCCCAGGGCAGGGTCTGAACACTGAAGCTTTCTTT.

A note on this clone: Additional DNA sequences in this sample encode the identical CDR3. V gene TRBV6-5 combines with J gene TRBJ1-2; the match to TRBD1 covers 8 bases. The CDR3 loop spans 13 amino acids. Germline CDR1 and CDR2: MNHEY and SVGAGI. V trimming: 6 bases; J trimming: 7 bases; junction bases outside the gene matches: 7. CDR3 region: CASSPGGGLGYTF. DNA of the CDR3: TGTGCCAGCAGCCCAGGGGGCGGTCTTGGCTACACCTTC.

This clone was recorded a few times. The chain employs TRBV27 and TRBJ2-7, with a weak D call TRBD1 (5 bases). The germline V gene encodes CDR1 MNHEY and CDR2 SMNVEV (reference sequence). The CDR3 runs to 14 residues. With 6 bases removed from V and 3 bases from J, the gap between germline ends came to 15 bases. The CDR3 coding sequence is TGTGCCAGCAGGTACACAGGTTTTAGCTACGAGCAGTACTTC. It encodes CASRYTGFSYEQYF.

The rearrangement joins TRBV7-3 to TRBJ1-2; D gene unclear. Trimming removed 1 base from V and 8 bases from J, with 17 bases in between. Germline CDR1 and CDR2: SGHTA and FQGTGA. This CDR3 is built from 15 residues. DNA of the CDR3: TGTGCCAGCAGCTTAATTGGGTCCCCCTCCGGGGGCTACACCTTC. It is translated as CASSLIGSPSGGYTF.

In this sample, this clone turned up once. The rearrangement joins TRBV27 to TRBJ1-5; D remains unclear. The CDR3 is 15 amino acids. With 0 bases removed from V and 7 bases from J, the gap between germline ends came to 13 bases. CDR1 MNHEY and CDR2 SMNVEV come from the germline V gene (reference sequence). CDR3 loop: CASSLSPGSRQPQHF. DNA of the CDR3: TGTGCCAGCAGTTTATCCCCAGGTTCCAGGCAGCCCCAGCATTTT.

V and J are TRBV6-6 and TRBJ1-4; D may be TRBD1 (6 bases). With 3 bases removed from V and 3 bases from J, the gap between germline ends came to 11 bases. Germline-derived CDR1 and CDR2 are MNHNY and SVGAGI (reference sequence). The CDR3 spans 15 residues. The CDR3 region is CASSYWGQSNEKLFF. The CDR3 nucleotides are TGTGCCAGCAGTTATTGGGGGCAGTCTAATGAAAAACTGTTTTTT.

The chain links TRBV6-1 to TRBJ2-7; TRBD2 matches 8 bases. V shed 4 bases and J 3 bases; nucleotides not matched to a gene: 5. This CDR3 spans 14 amino acids. Germline CDR1 reads MNHNS; CDR2 reads SASEGT. CDR3 loop: CASSASGGLYEQYF. DNA of the CDR3: TGTGCCAGCAGTGCGAGCGGGGGCCTCTACGAGCAGTACTTC.

The chain uses TRBV7-2 and TRBJ2-7; TRBD2 aligns across 7 bases. This CDR3 contains 15 residues. Looked up from germline, CDR1 is SGHTA and CDR2 is FQGNSA. The junction had 8 bases not matched to a gene; V was cut back by 2 bases and J by 4 bases. The CDR3 spells CASSLNGGSGYEQYF. The DNA of the CDR3 is TGTGCCAGCAGCTTAAACGGGGGGTCAGGGTACGAGCAGTACTTC.

J is TRBJ2-5 and V is TRBV7-3, with D perhaps matching TRBD2 (6 bases). The V end was cut by 0 bases, the J end by 1 base, with 21 bases between. The CDR3 runs 19 residues. The V gene's germline CDR1 is SGHTA and CDR2 FQGTGA. CDR3 coding DNA: TGTGCCAGCAGCTTAACAGGGAGTCAGATGGCGGGGACCCAAGAGACCCAGTACTTC. Translation: CASSLTGSQMAGTQETQYF. Together with reference TRBV7-3 and TRBJ2-5, the CDR3 gives the full variable domain: GAGVSQTPSNKVTEKGKYVELRCDPISGHTALYWYRQSLGQGPEFLIYFQGTGAADDSGLPNDRFFAVRPEGSVSTLKIQRTERGDSAVYLCASSLTGSQMAGTQETQYFGPGTRLLVL.

This chain connects TRBV23-1 to TRBJ2-3; D is possibly TRBD2 (5 bases). TRBV23-1 is classed as an ORF, of uncertain function. This CDR3 spans 19 amino acids. Trimming shortened V by 0 bases and J by 0 bases, and 19 bases separated the two germline ends. DNA of the CDR3: TGCGCCAGCAGTCAATCGCGAAATCGGGATCAAACTAGCACAGATACGCAGTATTTT. Its translation is CASSQSRNRDQTSTDTQYF.

V is TRBV5-4 and J is TRBJ2-7; TRBD2 aligns across 8 bases. From germline, CDR1 is SGHNT and CDR2 YYREEE (reference sequence). There are 15 residues in the CDR3. Trimming took 6 bases from V and 2 from J; bases not matched to a gene: 10. The CDR3 DNA reads TGTGCCAGCACCCCGGGAGGGGGTGCGGCCTACGAGCAGTACTTC. Translation gives CASTPGGGAAYEQYF.

The chain links TRBV11-2 to TRBJ1-6; D ambiguous. Per germline, CDR1 SGHAT and CDR2 FQNNGV. The CDR3 loop spans 16 amino acids. V lost 5 bases and J lost 5, with 16 bases in between. Written as DNA, the CDR3 is TGTGCCAGCAGCGGGAGAGAGGGTGAGGATAATTCACCCCTCCACTTT. Its translation: CASSGREGEDNSPLHF.

The chain combines TRBV30 with TRBJ2-2; no firm D call. The CDR3 runs to 15 residues. V was pared by 1 base and J by 4 bases, with 13 bases between. In germline, CDR1 is GTSNPN, CDR2 SVGIG (reference sequence). CDR3 sequence: CAWSGLDVVTGELFF. For the CDR3, the DNA is TGTGCCTGGAGTGGCCTAGATGTAGTCACCGGGGAGCTGTTTTTT.

This chain uses TRBV27 with TRBJ2-5; D remains ambiguous. Germline V gene data show CDR1 as MNHEY and CDR2 as SMNVEV (reference sequence). The CDR3 extends over 13 amino acids. V was pared by 2 bases and J by 4 bases, with 8 bases between. The DNA of the CDR3 is TGTGCCAGCAGTTTACGCCTAAGAGAGACCCAGTACTTC. Its protein is CASSLRLRETQYF.

This clone was picked up one time. The chain carries TRBV10-2 and TRBJ2-5; 9 bases match TRBD2. V was clipped by 6 bases and J by 1 base; unmatched bases: 6. CDR1 is WSHSY and CDR2 is SAAADI in the germline V gene. CDR3 length: 15 residues. The CDR3 loop is CASSPLAGIQETQYF. In nucleotides, the CDR3 is TGCGCCAGCAGCCCTCTAGCGGGGATCCAAGAGACCCAGTACTTC.